This T cell receptor beta chain appears in the sequencing data of a study of blood T cell repertoires in COVID-19. Overall study: The United States, Italy and Spain were the sources of the acute and convalescent COVID-19 samples. From T cells, B-cell-depleted T cells, or PBMCs came the material, which was cDNA or gDNA.

As handled by the study authors: Reference gene primer amplification gave nucleated cell count estimates. Clones were read by immunoSEQ multiplex PCR, and TCRdb kept only the in-frame ones, dropping some. The V and J calls and clone size are taken from that table; D and trimming were inferred from the DNA. Among around 220,000 clones, about 80% were seen once, and the ten largest hold roughly 4.6%. CDR1 and CDR2 (germline): MNHNS, SASEGT. This CDR3 region has 16 residues. J lost 6 bases, V lost 0 bases, and 5 bases had no gene match. Sequenced material: peripheral blood. This chain uses TRBV6-1 with TRBJ1-4; the match to TRBD1 covers 9 bases. The sequence came from an elderly woman with active or convalescent COVID-19. The CDR3 nucleotides are TGTGCCAGCAGTGAAGCGGGGACAGGGCGACATGAAAAACTGTTTTTT. Translating gives CASSEAGTGRHEKLFF.